These 8 T cell receptor beta chains were sequenced from one sample in a study of blood T cell repertoires in COVID-19. Only in-frame clones appear in the TCRdb table, and some are missing; sequencing was by immunoSEQ multiplex PCR. The data hold 280,000 or so clones, with about 85% observed a single time. The sample taken for sequencing was peripheral blood. These receptors were taken from a human donor in a cohort sampled during active COVID-19.

The rearrangement uses TRBV5-1 and TRBJ2-2; possibly TRBD2 for D (6 bases). Looked up from germline, CDR1 is SGHRS and CDR2 is YFSETQ. The V and J ends lost 5 bases and 4 bases respectively, with 12 bases between them. CDR3 length equals 14 residues. CDR3 sequence: CASSTGVSTGELFF. The CDR3 DNA follows: TGCGCCAGCAGTACGGGAGTGAGCACCGGGGAGCTGTTTTTT.

This chain links TRBV7-8 with TRBJ1-2, with 7 positions matching TRBD1. CDR1 is SGHVS, CDR2 FQNEAQ, per germline. V trimming: 3 bases; J trimming: 5 bases; junction bases outside the gene matches: 9. The CDR3 is 15 residues long. The CDR3 nucleotides read TGTGCCAGCAGCTTGTTAAGGGGGCGGGGATATGGCTACACCTTC. It encodes CASSLLRGRGYGYTF.

The count of this clone is one. The chain combines TRBV3-1 (or the pseudogene TRBV3-2) with TRBJ2-7, with D possibly being TRBD1 (5 bases). From germline, CDR1 is LGHDT and CDR2 YNNKEL (reference sequence). CDR3 length equals 14 residues. V lost 1 base and J lost 1, with 8 bases in between. CDR3 in amino acids: CASSQGAGSYEQYF. CDR3 sequence (DNA): TGTGCCAGCAGCCAAGGGGCAGGGTCCTACGAGCAGTACTTC.

The rearrangement uses TRBV5-1 and TRBJ2-5; tentatively, D is TRBD1 (6 bases). Germline lookup yields CDR1 SGHRS and CDR2 YFSETQ. This CDR3 has 15 residues. The V end was cut by 2 bases, the J end by 2 bases, with 13 bases between. CDR3 sequence reads: CASSLDPQGQETQYF. CDR3 in DNA: TGCGCCAGCAGCTTAGATCCTCAGGGGCAAGAGACCCAGTACTTC. Using reference TRBV5-1 and TRBJ2-5 for the parts outside the CDR3, the full variable domain is KAGVTQTPRYLIKTRGQQVTLSCSPISGHRSVSWYQQTPGQGLQFLFEYFSETQRNKGNFPGRFSGRQFSNSRSEMNVSTLELGDSALYLCASSLDPQGQETQYFGPGTRLLVL.

This chain links TRBV7-2 with TRBJ2-5; TRBD1 might be the D (5 bases). This CDR3 comprises 15 residues. Germline CDR1 SGHTA, CDR2 FQGNSA. Trimming took 5 bases from V and 5 from J, leaving 18 bases between them. Here the CDR3 reads CASSRRQPGPETQYF. The CDR3 nucleotides read TGTGCCAGCAGCCGTCGACAGCCCGGTCCCGAGACCCAGTACTTC.

The chain combines TRBV19 with TRBJ2-3; tentatively, D is TRBD2 (6 bases). CDR1 LNHDA and CDR2 SQIVND come from the germline V gene (reference sequence). The CDR3 has 13 residues. Trimming removed 4 bases at V and 1 base at J, with 6 bases between. DNA of the CDR3: TGTGCCAGTAGTACGGGAGGCACAGATACGCAGTATTTT. This codes for CASSTGGTDTQYF.

The V and J genes are TRBV27 and TRBJ1-2; D is possibly TRBD1 (5 bases). V lost 5 bases and J 6 bases, leaving 13 bases between the germline ends. CDR3 length equals 13 residues. Germline V gene data show CDR1 as MNHEY and CDR2 as SMNVEV (reference sequence). The CDR3 nucleotides read TGTGCCAGCAGTATTCGACGGGGGGATGGCTACACCTTC. Translating it yields CASSIRRGDGYTF.

This sequence joins TRBV6-5 and TRBJ2-7; 9 bases map to TRBD2. V gave up 0 bases and J gave up 9 bases; unmatched junction bases: 12. This CDR3 contains 16 residues. Germline V gene data show CDR1 as MNHEY and CDR2 as SVGAGI. In DNA form, the CDR3 reads TGTGCCAGCAGTTACTCCCTCTCAAGTAGCGGGAGTCGGCAGTACTTC. This encodes CASSYSLSSSGSRQYF.